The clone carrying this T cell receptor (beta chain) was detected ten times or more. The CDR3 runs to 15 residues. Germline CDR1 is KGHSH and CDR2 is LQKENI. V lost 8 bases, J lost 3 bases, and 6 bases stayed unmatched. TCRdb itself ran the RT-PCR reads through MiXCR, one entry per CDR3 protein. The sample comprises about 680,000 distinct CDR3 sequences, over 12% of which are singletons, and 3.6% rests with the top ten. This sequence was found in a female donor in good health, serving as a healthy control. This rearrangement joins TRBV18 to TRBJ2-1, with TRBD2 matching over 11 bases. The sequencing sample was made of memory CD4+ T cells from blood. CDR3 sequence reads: CASSPGTSGYNEQFF. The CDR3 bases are TGTGCCAGCAGTCCCGGGACTAGCGGCTACAATGAGCAGTTCTTC.